The 21 T cell receptor beta chains in this list originate from one sample, sequenced in a study of blood T cell repertoires in COVID-19. Sequencing used immunoSEQ multiplex PCR; TCRdb keeps in-frame clones, though not all of them. The repertoire holds 300,000 or so clones, with around 86% as singletons. The sample taken for sequencing was PBMCs or T cells enriched from blood (not recorded which). Receptor source: a young woman who had recovered from COVID-19.

The chain links TRBV19 to TRBJ1-1; tentative D call: TRBD1 (6 bases). Per germline, CDR1 LNHDA and CDR2 SQIVND (reference sequence). Trimming left V 0 bases short and J 3 bases short, with 11 bases between. The CDR3 runs to 15 residues. This chain's CDR3 is CASSIDQGFYTEAFF. The CDR3 DNA is TGTGCCAGTAGTATAGATCAGGGGTTTTACACTGAAGCTTTCTTT.

V is TRBV4-2 and J is TRBJ2-3; 7 bases fit TRBD2. CDR1 and CDR2 from the germline V gene are LGHNA and YNFKEQ. CDR3 size: 19 residues. The J segment lost 4 bases and the V segment lost 1 base, leaving 17 bases of the junction unmatched. The DNA of the CDR3 is TGTGCCAGCAGCCAAGTCCTAGTTAATCCCCGGGGGGTACCAGATACGCAGTATTTT. It specifies CASSQVLVNPRGVPDTQYF.

The chain is built from TRBV7-9 and TRBJ1-1; D not certain. CDR3 length equals 15 residues. Germline V gene lookup returns CDR1 SEHNR and CDR2 FQNEAQ (reference sequence). The V end was cut by 2 bases, the J end by 3 bases, with 13 bases between. The CDR3 DNA is TGTGCCAGCAGCTTATTGGCAGGCGAGTACACTGAAGCTTTCTTT. This translates into CASSLLAGEYTEAFF.

This chain links TRBV9 with TRBJ2-2; 11 nucleotides line up with TRBD2. Germline loops: CDR1 SGDLS, CDR2 YYNGEE. With 2 bases clipped from V and 6 bases from J, the junction kept 0 bases outside the gene matches. The CDR3 extends over 14 amino acids. The CDR3: CASSVSGGAGELFF. In nucleotides, the CDR3 is TGTGCCAGCAGCGTTAGCGGGGGGGCCGGGGAGCTGTTTTTT. Drawing the rest from reference TRBV9 and TRBJ2-2, the complete variable domain is DSGVTQTPKHLITATGQRVTLRCSPRSGDLSVYWYQQSLDQGLQFLIQYYNGEERAKGNILERFSAQQFPDLHSELNLSSLELGDSALYFCASSVSGGAGELFFGEGSRLTVL.

The V gene is TRBV11-2, the J gene TRBJ1-3; a weak D match, TRBD1 (5 bases). Per the germline V gene, CDR1 is SGHAT and CDR2 is FQNNGV. V lost 7 bases and J 3 bases, leaving 10 bases between the germline ends. This CDR3 region has 13 residues. CDR3 amino acids: CASNSDIGNTIYF. In DNA form, the CDR3 reads TGTGCCAGCAACTCGGACATTGGAAACACCATATATTTT.

The chain links TRBV30 to TRBJ1-1; 9 bases align to TRBD1. After removal of 7 bases from V and 5 bases from J, the junction contained 11 bases not matched to a gene. CDR3 size: 14 residues. Germline V gene lookup returns CDR1 GTSNPN and CDR2 SVGIG (reference sequence). The CDR3 reads CASRDRDFWTEAFF. The CDR3 nucleotides read TGTGCCTCAAGGGACAGGGACTTTTGGACTGAAGCTTTCTTT. The full variable domain, rest sourced from reference TRBV30 and TRBJ1-1, is SQTIHQWPATLVQPVGSPLSLECTVEGTSNPNLYWYRQAAGRGLQLLFYSVGIGQISSEVPQNLSASRPQDRQFILSSKKLLLSDSGFYLCASRDRDFWTEAFFGQGTRLTVV.

The chain is built from TRBV7-6 and TRBJ1-1; TRBD1 aligns across 7 bases. Per the germline V gene, CDR1 is SGHVS and CDR2 is FNYEAQ. J lost 1 base, V lost 3 bases, and 5 bases had no gene match. CDR3 size: 15 residues. DNA of the CDR3: TGTGCCAGCAGCTTGAGGCAGGGGGGGAACACTGAAGCTTTCTTT. This sequence encodes CASSLRQGGNTEAFF.

The rearrangement uses TRBV27 and TRBJ2-2, with 8 bases identical to TRBD2. The germline gives CDR1 MNHEY, CDR2 SMNVEV (reference sequence). The CDR3 is made up of 16 amino acids. V gave up 3 bases and J gave up 7 bases; unmatched junction bases: 10. The CDR3 region has the DNA TGTGCCAGCAGTTTCGTTACTAGCGGAATAGGCGGGGAGCTGTTTTTT. Its translation is CASSFVTSGIGGELFF.

This sequence joins TRBV3-1 (or the pseudogene TRBV3-2) and TRBJ1-2; D possibly corresponds to TRBD1 (5 bases). The germline CDR1 and CDR2 sequences are LGHDT and YNNKEL (reference sequence). The CDR3 loop spans 17 amino acids. V was cut by 0 bases and J by 2 bases, with 16 bases left in between. CDR3 sequence reads: CASSQEFSGDWNYGYTF. The DNA of the CDR3 is TGTGCCAGCAGCCAAGAGTTTTCGGGGGATTGGAACTATGGCTACACCTTC.

In its sample, this clone was seen once. This sequence joins TRBV30 and TRBJ1-4; D unresolved. V was cut by 8 bases and J by 10 bases, with 20 bases left in between. Germline V CDR1 and CDR2: GTSNPN, SVGIG (reference sequence). CDR3 length equals 13 residues. The CDR3 here is CATSAGSWRKLFF. The DNA for the CDR3 is TGTGCCACGTCGGCTGGGTCCTGGAGAAAACTGTTTTTT.

This chain joins TRBV5-4 and TRBJ1-6; D unresolved. Germline V lookup: CDR1 SGHNT, CDR2 YYREEE (reference sequence). The V end was cut by 3 bases, the J end by 6 bases, with 10 bases between. This CDR3 spans 14 amino acids. CDR3 loop: CASSSKQLNSPLHF. The CDR3 region has the DNA TGTGCCAGCAGCTCAAAACAGCTTAATTCACCCCTCCACTTT.

This chain uses TRBV7-9 with TRBJ1-2; weak D call: TRBD1 (6 bases). The CDR3 extends over 13 amino acids. Germline values: CDR1 SEHNR, CDR2 FQNEAQ (reference sequence). The V and J ends lost 6 bases and 2 bases respectively, with 10 bases between them. CDR3 DNA sequence: TGTGCCAGCAGTCAGGACAGAAACTATGGCTACACCTTC. Translating gives CASSQDRNYGYTF. The variable domain in full, with the rest retrieved from reference TRBV7-9 and TRBJ1-2, is DTGVSQNPRHKITKRGQNVTFRCDPISEHNRLYWYRQTLGQGPEFLTYFQNEAQLEKSRLLSDRFSAERPKGSFSTLEIQRTEQGDSAMYLCASSQDRNYGYTFGSGTRLTVV.

Details on this clone: This specimen includes other DNA sequences encoding the same CDR3. V gene TRBV15 combines with J gene TRBJ1-5; D possibly corresponds to TRBD1 (5 bases). This CDR3 is 14 amino acids long. V lost 6 bases and J 0 bases, leaving 9 bases between the germline ends. The germline CDR1 and CDR2 sequences are LNHNV and YYDKDF (reference sequence). The CDR3 region is CATSRQYSNQPQHF. The CDR3 DNA reads as TGTGCCACCAGTAGACAGTATAGCAATCAGCCCCAGCATTTT.

This sequence joins TRBV7-9 and TRBJ2-7, with D possibly being TRBD2 (5 bases). Trimming took 3 bases from V and 2 from J, leaving 17 bases between them. The CDR3 length is 16 residues. The germline V gene has CDR1 SEHNR and CDR2 FQNEAQ (reference sequence). CDR3 coding DNA: TGTGCCAGCAGCTTTCATCCGGGGAATGGACCCTACGAGCAGTACTTC. Translation gives CASSFHPGNGPYEQYF.

The chain employs TRBV5-8 and TRBJ2-7; no definite D call. This CDR3 spans 14 amino acids. CDR1 is SGHTS, CDR2 YDEGEE, per germline. V dropped 6 bases and J dropped 1 base, with 14 bases sitting between them. The CDR3, as DNA: TGTGCCAGCACCATTCCCGGGTTTTCCTACGAGCAGTACTTC. This gives the protein CASTIPGFSYEQYF.

Comment on this clone: Different DNA sequences within this sample yield the same CDR3. The chain recombines TRBV9 with TRBJ2-7; TRBD1 aligns across 8 bases. V lost 0 bases and J lost 2; bases outside the gene matches: 1. The CDR3 has 14 residues. CDR1 and CDR2 (germline): SGDLS, YYNGEE. The CDR3 sequence: CASSVGQGPYEQYF. CDR3 bases: TGTGCCAGCAGCGTAGGACAGGGGCCCTACGAGCAGTACTTC.

V and J are TRBV5-5 and TRBJ2-5, with TRBD2 identical over 13 bases. Germline V CDR1 and CDR2: SGHKS, YYEKEE (reference sequence). With 4 bases clipped from V and 5 bases from J, the junction kept 8 bases outside the gene matches. This CDR3 has 16 amino acids. The CDR3 DNA sequence: TGTGCCAGCAGCCCCGAGGCACTAGCGGGGGGGGAGACCCAGTACTTC. Its translation is CASSPEALAGGETQYF.

In DNA, the CDR3 is TGCGCCAGCAGCTTGGGTCGCGCAGATACGCAGTATTTT. This encodes CASSLGRADTQYF. The chain uses TRBV5-1 and TRBJ2-3; no clear D gene. Germline loops: CDR1 SGHRS, CDR2 YFSETQ. V dropped 0 bases and J dropped 4 bases, with 6 bases sitting between them. The CDR3 runs to 13 residues.

A remark on this clone: Mismatch with germline at one junction end may stem from a read error. The chain employs TRBV15 and TRBJ2-3; D may be TRBD2 (6 bases). This CDR3 has 17 residues. Per the germline V gene, CDR1 is LNHNV and CDR2 is YYDKDF (reference sequence). CDR3 nucleotides: TGTGCCACCAGCGGAGAGGGTACTAGCCGAGTCACAGATACGCAGTATTTT. Translation gives CATSGEGTSRVTDTQYF. The whole variable domain, remainder taken from reference TRBV15 and TRBJ2-3, is DAMVIQNPRYQVTQFGKPVTLSCSQTLNHNVMYWYQQKSSQAPKLLFHYYDKDFNNEADTPDNFQSRRPNTSFCFLDIRSPGLGDTAMYLCATSGEGTSRVTDTQYFGPGTRLTVL.

The rearrangement joins TRBV30 to TRBJ1-5; D is perhaps TRBD1 (5 bases). The V and J ends lost 2 bases and 4 bases respectively, with 9 bases between them. This CDR3 has 13 residues. CDR1 GTSNPN and CDR2 SVGIG come from the germline V gene (reference sequence). The CDR3 spells CAWSLTGNQPQHF. In nucleotides, the CDR3 is TGTGCCTGGAGTCTAACAGGTAATCAGCCCCAGCATTTT.

The V gene is TRBV2, the J gene TRBJ1-5; TRBD1 agrees at 9 bases. Germline assignment: CDR1 SNHLY and CDR2 FYNNEI. The CDR3 runs 17 residues. The V and J ends lost 6 bases and 3 bases, in that order; junction bases with no gene match: 12. DNA of the CDR3: TGTGCCAGCAGCTGGTCCCGGGACAGGGTTACCAATCAGCCCCAGCATTTT. It yields the protein CASSWSRDRVTNQPQHF.